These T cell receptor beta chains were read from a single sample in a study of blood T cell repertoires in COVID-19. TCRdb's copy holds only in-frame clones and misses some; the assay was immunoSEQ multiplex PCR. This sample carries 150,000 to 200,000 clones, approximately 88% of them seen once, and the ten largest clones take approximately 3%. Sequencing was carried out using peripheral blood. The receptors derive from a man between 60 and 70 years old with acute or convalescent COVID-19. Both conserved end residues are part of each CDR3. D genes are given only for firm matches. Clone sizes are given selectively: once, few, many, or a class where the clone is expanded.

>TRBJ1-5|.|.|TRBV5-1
CASSLSVGNQPQHF
TGCGCCAGCAGCTTGTCGGTCGGCAATCAGCCCCAGCATTTT
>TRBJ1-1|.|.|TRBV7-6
CASSRTAGSEAFF
TGTGCCAGCAGCCGGACAGCGGGATCTGAAGCTTTCTTT
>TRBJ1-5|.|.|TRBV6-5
CASSYSRLQPQHF
TGTGCCAGCAGTTATTCCCGGTTGCAGCCCCAGCATTTT
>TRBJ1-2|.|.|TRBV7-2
CASTPFGGLDGYTF
TGTGCCAGCACCCCGTTCGGGGGGCTTGATGGCTACACCTTC
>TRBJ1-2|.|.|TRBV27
CASSTDSYWGYTF
TGTGCCAGCAGTACAGACAGCTACTGGGGCTACACCTTC
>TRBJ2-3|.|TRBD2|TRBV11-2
CASSWTRSGTDTQYF
TGTGCCAGCAGCTGGACTAGGAGTGGCACAGATACGCAGTATTTT
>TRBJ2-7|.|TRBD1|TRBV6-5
CASSYRDRGYEQYF
TGTGCCAGCAGTTACCGGGACAGGGGCTACGAGCAGTACTTC
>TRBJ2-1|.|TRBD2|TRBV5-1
CASSLGGTSSYNEQFF
TGCGCCAGCAGCTTGGGCGGGACTAGCAGTTACAATGAGCAGTTCTTC
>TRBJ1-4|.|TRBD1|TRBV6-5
CASIFTGGGNEKLFF
TGTGCCAGCATTTTTACAGGGGGGGGTAATGAAAAACTGTTTTTT
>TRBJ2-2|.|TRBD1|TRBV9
CASSGTGGHTGELFF
TGTGCCAGCAGCGGGACAGGGGGCCACACCGGGGAGCTGTTTTTT
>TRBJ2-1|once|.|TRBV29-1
CSVGLVMENERFF
TGCAGCGTTGGCCTAGTAATGGAAAATGAGCGGTTCTTC
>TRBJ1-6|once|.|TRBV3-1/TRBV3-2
CASSLSGGVNSPLHF
TGTGCCAGCAGCCTCTCCGGCGGGGTTAATTCACCCCTCCACTTT
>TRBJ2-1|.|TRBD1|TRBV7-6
CASSSQGALWSNEQFF
TGTGCCAGCAGCTCGCAGGGGGCCTTATGGAGCAATGAGCAGTTCTTC
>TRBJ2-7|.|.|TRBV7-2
CASSLFGGRSSYEQYF
TGTGCCAGCAGCTTATTCGGGGGGCGGAGCTCCTACGAGCAGTACTTC
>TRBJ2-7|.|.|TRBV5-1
CASTWGQSSYEQYF
TGCGCCAGCACCTGGGGCCAGAGCTCCTACGAGCAGTACTTC
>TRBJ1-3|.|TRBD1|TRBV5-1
CASSYFGQVGNTIYF
TGCGCCAGCTCGTATTTTGGACAGGTTGGAAACACCATATATTTT
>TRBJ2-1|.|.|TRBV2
CASSSTTYNEQFF
TGTGCCAGCAGCTCGACTACCTACAATGAGCAGTTCTTC
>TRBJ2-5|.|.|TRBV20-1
CSASRRQETQYF
TGCAGTGCTAGTCGCAGACAAGAGACCCAGTACTTC
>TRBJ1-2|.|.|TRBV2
CASSDSNYGYTF
TGTGCCAGCTCAGATTCTAACTATGGCTACACCTTC
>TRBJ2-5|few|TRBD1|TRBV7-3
CASSPGTGVGETQYF
TGTGCCAGCAGTCCCGGGACAGGGGTTGGGGAGACCCAGTACTTC
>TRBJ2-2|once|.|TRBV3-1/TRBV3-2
CASSQNTARGAGELFF
TGTGCCAGCAGCCAAAATACAGCCAGGGGGGCCGGGGAGCTGTTTTTT
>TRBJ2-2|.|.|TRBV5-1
CASSLLPLDTGELFF
TGCGCCAGCAGCTTGCTTCCATTAGACACCGGGGAGCTGTTTTTT
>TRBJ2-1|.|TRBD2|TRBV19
CASSTGLAGSNEQFF
TGTGCCAGTAGTACCGGACTAGCGGGGAGCAATGAGCAGTTCTTC